This T cell receptor beta chain was profiled in a study of blood T cell repertoires in COVID-19. The table came from immunoSEQ multiplex PCR; TCRdb's copy has only in-frame clones and leaves some out. In the table there are 200,000 to 300,000 clones, around 90% of which are singletons. The CDR3 is 14 residues long. The trim removed 4 bases at V and 7 bases at J, leaving 8 bases unmatched. Germline V gives CDR1 SGHDT, CDR2 YYEEEE. The clonotype was recovered from a man aged 25 to 45 with COVID-19, enrolled during active disease. This chain joins TRBV5-6 and TRBJ1-2, with TRBD1 matching 9 bases. Specimen: peripheral blood. This CDR3 is CASSLQGAGIGYTF. CDR3 DNA sequence: TGTGCCAGCAGCCTACAGGGGGCAGGAATTGGCTACACCTTC. Full variable domain (rest looked up from reference TRBV5-6 and TRBJ1-2): DAGVTQSPTHLIKTRGQQVTLRCSPKSGHDTVSWYQQALGQGPQFIFQYYEEEERQRGNFPDRFSGHQFPNYSSELNVNALLLGDSALYLCASSLQGAGIGYTFGSGTRLTVV.